The TCR beta chain under discussion was sequenced for a study of CD8 T cells in ankylosing spondylitis (dated by TCRdb to 2016 to 2017). Regarding the complete study: The study set out to find disease-linked TCR variants by profiling T cell receptor beta repertoires in ankylosing spondylitis patients and healthy donors. In total, the full study cohort was made up of roughly 110 healthy donors and 25 ankylosing spondylitis patients. Samples of peripheral blood were taken, and for ankylosing spondylitis patients, synovial fluid was collected as well. Study-wide conclusions, independent of this receptor: A CD8+ phenotype was shown by the disease-linked clones, which were found at relatively low frequencies in peripheral blood. Some motif variants had previously been reported in the synovial fluid and blood of reactive arthritis patients, which suggests shared mechanisms of disease initiation. A TCR beta motif made up of several highly homologous amino acid variants appeared to be characteristic of blood from ankylosing spondylitis patients. The disease-linked clones were reported as significantly enriched in matched synovial fluid samples from ankylosing spondylitis patients.

This clonotype was seen only a few times. Its antigen is not yet known. Per-base qualities were not stored, and no clone one base away is much larger. V loses 2 bases of germline sequence and J loses 7 bases, and the interval between the two ends is 7 bases. Measured from the cysteine to the phenylalanine, the CDR3 is 12 residues long. CDR3 DNA is the only sequence kept; it has 36 bases, read in frame from the first base. According to the germline V gene (reference sequence), CDR1 reads SGHNT and CDR2 reads YYREEE. The sequencer listed for this sample is Illumina HiSeq 2500. TCR beta libraries were prepared by quantitative 5'-RACE with molecular barcodes. Concerning the study's data processing: A new computational method, built on a probabilistic model of VDJ rearrangement, was used to identify disease-linked TCR variants. The raw public reads went through TCRdb reprocessing: fastp at Q25, MiXCR clone calling, in-frame beta chains kept. Each record represents a unique CDR3 protein, reported with the most common genes and DNA among its rows. TCRdb's processing, not the authors' own work, is the source of the V and J calls. Within this sample are roughly 200,000 distinct CDR3 sequences, with about 13% of them counted one time only. The top ten constitute approximately 15% of the sample.

The V gene is TRBV5-4 and the J gene is TRBJ2-1, with no D gene named confidently. This TCR was sampled from a male donor with ankylosing spondylitis or in good health (not recorded which). The sequencing sample was made of blood, either unsorted or a sorted T cell fraction (not recorded which). The DNA sequence is TGTGCCAGCAGCTTTGCGGATAATGAGCAGTTCTTC. Its coded protein is CASSFADNEQFF.